This paragraph covers one TCR beta chain sequence. Libraries were prepared by immunoSEQ multiplex PCR; TCRdb keeps only in-frame clonotypes and omits some of them. The table includes approximately 100,000 clones, roughly 92% detected once. The ends lost 0 bases at V and 2 bases at J; junction bases unmatched: 11. This CDR3 has 18 amino acids. The data are from a study of T cell changes during pregnancy in multiple sclerosis. This clonotype was obtained from a female donor with multiple sclerosis, enrolled in a pregnancy study. The sample in question was peripheral blood, obtained after pregnancy. This sequence joins TRBV23-1 and TRBJ2-7; the match to TRBD1 covers 9 bases. TRBV23-1 is an ORF, and what it does is uncertain. The CDR3 DNA follows: TGCGCCAGCAGTCAATCCGGAATGGGACAGGGTGGAACCTACGAGCAGTACTTC. Protein sequence: CASSQSGMGQGGTYEQYF.